Listed below are T cell receptor beta chains from one sample, sequenced in a study of T cells after yellow fever vaccination. TCRdb itself ran the 5' RACE reads through MiXCR, one entry per CDR3 protein. Of roughly 300,000 distinct CDR3 sequences detected, roughly 8.6% appear once; the ten largest clones hold approximately 18%. The material was PBMCs, obtained roughly 45 days after the first yellow fever vaccination. Receptor source: a man aged 18 to 35 who received the YFV17D yellow fever vaccine. CDR3s include the opening cysteine and the closing phenylalanine or tryptophan. The D gene is left open where the match is weak. Some rows have no size entry. The others give once, few or many, or a class for an expanded clone.

v_gene	abundance	j_gene	d_gene	CDR3nt	CDR3aa
TRBV5-1	NA	TRBJ2-1	TRBD2	TGCGCCAGCAGCCTGGGGGGGTCCAATGAGCAGTTCTTC	CASSLGGSNEQFF
TRBV7-2	NA	TRBJ2-5	TRBD1	TGTGCCAGCAGCTTCAGGGGGCGCACAGAGACCCAGTACTTC	CASSFRGRTETQYF
TRBV5-5	few	TRBJ2-3	NA	TGTGCCAGCAGCTTGGAAGGGGGGGGAGATACGCAGTATTTT	CASSLEGGGDTQYF
TRBV7-2	few	TRBJ2-7	TRBD1	TGTGCCAGCAGCTATACCCGGGACAGGGGCTACGAGCAGTACTTC	CASSYTRDRGYEQYF
TRBV10-3	many	TRBJ2-5	TRBD2	TGTGCCATCAGTGAGCCCTCGACTAGCGGGGGCGAAGAGACCCAGTACTTC	CAISEPSTSGGEETQYF
TRBV10-2	many	TRBJ2-4	NA	TGCGCCAGCAGTGATACCAGGGAGGTCGGTAAAAACATTCAGTACTTC	CASSDTREVGKNIQYF
TRBV19	once	TRBJ2-6	NA	TGTGCCAGTAGTAGGAGGACCTTCTCTGGGGCCAACGTCCTGACTTTC	CASSRRTFSGANVLTF
TRBV7-2	many	TRBJ1-2	NA	TGTGCCAGCAGCTTAACGAGGGGGGCGGATGGCTACACCTTC	CASSLTRGADGYTF
TRBV15	few	TRBJ1-2	NA	TGTGCCACCAGCAGAGATCGGATACCTGGCTACACCTTC	CATSRDRIPGYTF
TRBV12-3/TRBV12-4	many	TRBJ2-3	NA	TGTGCCAGCAGTTTCAACAGGGAAAATACGCAGTATTTT	CASSFNRENTQYF
TRBV7-2	NA	TRBJ2-1	NA	TGTGCCAGCAGAGTAGGCTCCTGGCATGAGCAGTTCTTC	CASRVGSWHEQFF
TRBV7-2	NA	TRBJ1-6	NA	TGTGCCAGCAGCTCCCGGCCCCCCGAGTCGTCACCCCTCCACTTT	CASSSRPPESSPLHF
TRBV11-1	few	TRBJ2-1	TRBD2	TGTGCCAGCAGCTCATCGCCGGGACTAGCGGGGGGGGCCTACAATGAGCAGTTCTTC	CASSSSPGLAGGAYNEQFF
TRBV20-1	few	TRBJ2-7	NA	TGCAGTGCTTCAGAGGTGGGCCACAACTACGAGCAGTACTTC	CSASEVGHNYEQYF
TRBV12-3/TRBV12-4	many	TRBJ1-1	NA	TGTGCCAGCAGCCCAGAGGTCGGCACTGAAGCTTTCTTT	CASSPEVGTEAFF
TRBV20-1	few	TRBJ1-6	NA	TGCAGTGCTAGAACGACAGAAAGCTCCTATAATTCACCCCTCCACTTT	CSARTTESSYNSPLHF
TRBV6-5	few	TRBJ2-7	NA	TGTGCCAGCAGTTACGGGCAGGGTTTATTGGAGCAGTACTTC	CASSYGQGLLEQYF
TRBV18	few	TRBJ2-3	NA	TGTGCCAGCTCACAACAGAGAACAGATACGCAGTATTTT	CASSQQRTDTQYF
TRBV6-5	NA	TRBJ1-5	NA	TGTGCCAGCAGCATGCACAATCAGCCCCAGCATTTT	CASSMHNQPQHF
TRBV6-1	few	TRBJ2-2	NA	TGTGCCAGCATCTGGATCGGGGGGCACACCGGGGAGCTGTTTTTT	CASIWIGGHTGELFF
TRBV11-2	few	TRBJ1-4	NA	TGTGCCAGCAGCCGCGGCACGGGTGAAAAACTGTTTTTT	CASSRGTGEKLFF
TRBV27	NA	TRBJ2-7	TRBD1	TGTGCCAGCAGTTCCAAACGGGACAGGATTTTCTACGAGCAGTACTTC	CASSSKRDRIFYEQYF
TRBV6-1	NA	TRBJ2-2	TRBD1	TGTGCCAGCAGTCGCCCGGGACAGGGGGACACCGGGGAGCTGTTTTTT	CASSRPGQGDTGELFF
TRBV5-1	many	TRBJ2-2	NA	TGCGCCAGCAGCCGGGACACCCCGGGGGCCGGGGAGCTGTTTTTT	CASSRDTPGAGELFF
TRBV5-4	NA	TRBJ2-1	TRBD1	TGTGCCAGCAGCATCGGACAGGGGTCTAAGCATGAGCAGTTCTTC	CASSIGQGSKHEQFF
TRBV5-1	few	TRBJ1-1	TRBD1	TGCGCCAGCAGCTGGAGACAGGGGGCTATCGGGTCTGAAGCTTTCTTT	CASSWRQGAIGSEAFF
TRBV18	many	TRBJ2-5	NA	TGTGCCAGCTCGCCGACAATTTCACAAGAGACCCAGTACTTC	CASSPTISQETQYF
TRBV7-2	few	TRBJ2-1	TRBD2	TGTGCCAGCAGCTCACTAGCGGCCTCCTACAATGAGCAGTTCTTC	CASSSLAASYNEQFF
TRBV12-3/TRBV12-4	many	TRBJ1-1	NA	TGTGCCAGCAGTTTGGGGGTGGGCACTGAAGCTTTCTTT	CASSLGVGTEAFF
TRBV20-1	few	TRBJ1-1	NA	TGCAGTGCTAAGGGGGGGGCAGAGAACACTGAAGCTTTCTTT	CSAKGGAENTEAFF
TRBV5-1	few	TRBJ2-4	NA	TGCGCCAGCAGCTTGGGTGTGGGACTCGACATTCAGTACTTC	CASSLGVGLDIQYF
TRBV4-1	NA	TRBJ1-5	NA	TGCGCCAGCAGCCAAGAGAGGGTCTGGCGGCCCCAGCATTTT	CASSQERVWRPQHF
TRBV4-2	few	TRBJ1-1	NA	TGTGCCAGCAGCCAAGATCGCCGGCCCCTGATGGGTTTCTTT	CASSQDRRPLMGFF
TRBV15	NA	TRBJ2-2	TRBD2	TGTGCCACCGGGGCGGGGGGCGGAACCGGGGAGCTGTTTTTT	CATGAGGGTGELFF
TRBV5-1	NA	TRBJ2-3	NA	TGCGCCAGCAGCTTGCTCGGGGACCAGAAGGATACGCAGTATTTT	CASSLLGDQKDTQYF
TRBV7-8	few	TRBJ2-6	NA	TGTGCCAGCAGCTTAGTTACCTCTGGGGCCAACGTCCTGACTTTC	CASSLVTSGANVLTF
TRBV11-2	few	TRBJ2-5	NA	TGTGCCAGCAGCTTTTTTCCTGGGGATCAAGAGACCCAGTACTTC	CASSFFPGDQETQYF
TRBV12-3/TRBV12-4	few	TRBJ2-1	NA	TGTGCCAGCAGCGGCGGGATTCGGCAGTTCTTC	CASSGGIRQFF
TRBV9	few	TRBJ1-5	TRBD1	TGTGCCAGCAGCGCGGTGGACAGGGTCAATCAGCCCCAGCATTTT	CASSAVDRVNQPQHF
TRBV6-5	few	TRBJ2-1	NA	TGTGCCAGCAGTTACTCGATTCTGGTGAAAGATGAGCAGTTCTTC	CASSYSILVKDEQFF
TRBV5-1	few	TRBJ2-5	NA	TGCGCCAGCAGCTTGGGCGGGTTTCAAGAGACCCAGTACTTC	CASSLGGFQETQYF
TRBV7-8	NA	TRBJ1-5	NA	TGTGCCAGCAGCTTACGTGTCAAGCCCCAGCATTTT	CASSLRVKPQHF
TRBV4-2	few	TRBJ2-3	NA	TGTGCCAGCAGCCAAGGGGAGAGTGATACGCAGTATTTT	CASSQGESDTQYF
TRBV20-1	NA	TRBJ1-1	NA	TGCAGTGCTAGCGGTCCCACGAGCACTGAAGCTTTCTTT	CSASGPTSTEAFF
TRBV29-1	NA	TRBJ1-2	TRBD1	TGCAGCGTTGATGGGGGGACAGCGGACGACTATGGCTACACCTTC	CSVDGGTADDYGYTF
TRBV5-1	NA	TRBJ2-2	NA	TGCGCCAGCAGCTTGGCGAGACAAATCACCGGGGAGCTGTTTTTT	CASSLARQITGELFF
TRBV14	many	TRBJ2-5	TRBD2	TGTGCCAGCAGCCATCGTTGGGGAAAGCGGGGGGGCTCGGGAGAGACCCAGTACTTC	CASSHRWGKRGGSGETQYF
TRBV2	NA	TRBJ2-3	NA	TGTGCCAGCAGTGAAGTGCGGGCGGGACGTATCACAGATACGCAGTATTTT	CASSEVRAGRITDTQYF
TRBV29-1	many	TRBJ2-3	TRBD2	TGCAGCGTGGGTAGCGGGGGGGCAACAGATACGCAGTATTTT	CSVGSGGATDTQYF
TRBV19	NA	TRBJ2-7	NA	TGTGCCAGTAGTATGGGACTCTTCCTCTACGAGCAGTACTTC	CASSMGLFLYEQYF
TRBV12-3/TRBV12-4	NA	TRBJ2-1	TRBD2	TGTGCCAGCAGGCTTAGCGGGTACTACAATGAGCAGTTCTTC	CASRLSGYYNEQFF
TRBV12-3/TRBV12-4	NA	TRBJ2-4	NA	TGTGCCAGCAGTTTTATATCAGGGAATGACATTCAGTACTTC	CASSFISGNDIQYF
TRBV12-3/TRBV12-4	NA	TRBJ1-3	NA	TGTGCCAGCAGTTTAAGTCCCCGCATCTCTGGAAACACCATATATTTT	CASSLSPRISGNTIYF
TRBV13	few	TRBJ2-1	NA	TGTGCCAGCAGCCCTGGGGCGCTACCTCCCCATGAGCAGTTCTTC	CASSPGALPPHEQFF
TRBV24-1	few	TRBJ2-4	NA	TGTGCCACCAGTGATGCACGGGGAGCCAAAAACATTCAGTACTTC	CATSDARGAKNIQYF
TRBV28	few	TRBJ2-5	NA	TGTGCCAGCAGTTCAGTTCCTAGCGACATCCAAGAGACCCAGTACTTC	CASSSVPSDIQETQYF
TRBV6-1	NA	TRBJ2-7	TRBD2	TGTGCCAGCAGTACCTATAGCGGGGGGGCTATTAGTTACGAGCAGTACTTC	CASSTYSGGAISYEQYF
TRBV20-1	few	TRBJ1-1	NA	TGCAGTGCTGCGACCGGACTTCTGGACACTGAAGCTTTCTTT	CSAATGLLDTEAFF
TRBV4-3	once	TRBJ1-2	NA	TGCGCCAGCAGCCAAGATTCCCCCGGGTTATCCTATGGCTACACCTTC	CASSQDSPGLSYGYTF